The 20 T cell receptor beta chains below were found in one sample sequenced in a study of a mutant IDH1 vaccine in newly diagnosed glioma. No antigens are known for them. Described time point: week 35, safety follow-up. Doses of 300 ug of mutant IDH1 20-mer peptide were given with topical imiquimod. Profiling relied on immunoSEQ multiplex PCR, and the TCRdb table lists in-frame clones only, not all of them. The sample has tens of thousands of clones; 75% to 85% are singletons. Sequenced here: PBMCs, sampled from a glioma patient whose treatment included an IDH1 peptide vaccine. These receptor sequences come from a man in his forties or fifties with glioma.

The V call is TRBV11-2, the J call TRBJ2-7; TRBD1 is a possible D gene (6 bases). The CDR3 sequence is 13 residues long. CDR1 and CDR2 (germline): SGHAT, FQNNGV. Here the CDR3 reads CASSGRTGLETFV. The CDR3 DNA sequence: TGTGCCAGCAGCGGGCGAACAGGGTTAGAAACGTTCGTC.

The chain recombines TRBV5-1 with TRBJ2-7; D is unclear. Trimming took off 5 bases at V and 0 bases at J, with 9 bases between the two ends. The germline CDR1 and CDR2 sequences are SGHRS and YFSETQ. The CDR3 extends over 13 amino acids. The CDR3 nucleotides read TGCGCCAGCAGTCACAGTATCTCCTACGAGCAGTACTTC. Translation: CASSHSISYEQYF.

This chain connects TRBV11-2 to TRBJ1-1, with 7 bases lining up with TRBD1. V dropped 5 bases and J dropped 4; count of bases not matched to a gene: 7. The CDR3 is 14 residues long. Germline-derived CDR1 and CDR2 are SGHAT and FQNNGV. The CDR3 loop is CASSLTGASTEAFF. In nucleotides, the CDR3 is TGTGCCAGCAGCCTTACAGGGGCAAGCACTGAAGCTTTCTTT. Full variable domain (outside the CDR3, taken from reference TRBV11-2 and TRBJ1-1): EAGVAQSPRYKIIEKRQSVAFWCNPISGHATLYWYQQILGQGPKLLIQFQNNGVVDDSQLPKDRFSAERLKGVDSTLKIQPAKLEDSAVYLCASSLTGASTEAFFGQGTRLTVV.

The rearrangement uses TRBV18 and TRBJ2-1; D not resolved. Germline V gene lookup returns CDR1 KGHSH and CDR2 LQKENI. The ends were cut back, 2 bases at V and 4 bases at J, with 9 bases in the middle. The CDR3 runs to 14 residues. In DNA form, the CDR3 reads TGTGCCAGCTCACCAACGGCAGCTTACAATGAGCAGTTCTTC. Amino acid sequence: CASSPTAAYNEQFF.

The chain combines TRBV2 with TRBJ1-2; tentative D call: TRBD1 (6 bases). CDR3 size: 19 residues. The germline V gene has CDR1 SNHLY and CDR2 FYNNEI. V lost 5 bases, J lost 5 bases, and 30 bases lay in between. Here the CDR3 reads CASSPRDRYNFSGWYGYTF. The CDR3 bases are TGTGCCAGCAGTCCCCGTGACAGGTACAACTTTTCCGGTTGGTATGGCTACACCTTC. Full variable domain (missing parts from reference TRBV2 and TRBJ1-2): EPEVTQTPSHQVTQMGQEVILRCVPISNHLYFYWYRQILGQKVEFLVSFYNNEISEKSEIFDDQFSVERPDGSNFTLKIRSTKLEDSAMYFCASSPRDRYNFSGWYGYTFGSGTRLTVV.

This clone was seen a single time. The V gene is TRBV13, the J gene TRBJ2-5, with D possibly matching TRBD1 (6 bases). Germline V gene data show CDR1 as PRHDT and CDR2 as FYEKMQ (reference sequence). CDR3 size: 14 residues. Deletions cut 5 bases from V and 7 bases from J, with 17 bases between. The CDR3 region is CASSPPGHAVTQYF. In nucleotides, the CDR3 is TGTGCCAGCAGCCCTCCGGGACACGCTGTGACCCAGTACTTC.

The chain has TRBV5-1 and TRBJ2-3; D remains ambiguous. Germline-derived CDR1 and CDR2 are SGHRS and YFSETQ. The V gene lost 0 bases and the J gene lost 0 bases, with 8 bases spanning the gap. The CDR3 loop spans 15 amino acids. The CDR3 DNA reads as TGCGCCAGCAGCTTGGAACGGGTGAGCACAGATACGCAGTATTTT. This gives the protein CASSLERVSTDTQYF.

V gene TRBV10-1 combines with J gene TRBJ2-5, with D possibly matching TRBD2 (5 bases). The CDR3 sequence is 13 residues long. Trimming removed 2 bases at V and 5 bases at J, with 9 bases between. Germline V gives CDR1 WNHNN, CDR2 SYGVQD (reference sequence). The CDR3 DNA is TGCGCCAGCAGTGAGAGGACTCTGGAGACCCAGTACTTC. This gives the protein CASSERTLETQYF.

The V and J genes are TRBV10-2 and TRBJ1-2, with 11 bases aligning to TRBD1. CDR1 and CDR2 from the germline V gene are WSHSY and SAAADI. V was clipped by 8 bases and J by 8 bases; unmatched bases: 13. The CDR3 totals 15 residues. The CDR3 region is CASGDGGQGGKGYTF. For the CDR3, the DNA is TGCGCCAGCGGGGATGGGGGACAGGGGGGAAAGGGCTACACCTTC.

The chain carries TRBV28 and TRBJ1-5, with 7 bases that match TRBD1. The CDR3 spans 14 residues. V lost 8 bases to trimming and J lost 1 base; unmatched junction nucleotides: 5. CDR1 and CDR2 from the germline V gene are MDHEN and SYDVKM. DNA of the CDR3: TGTGCCAGCTATGTACAGGGGAGCAATCAGCCCCAGCATTTT. It yields the protein CASYVQGSNQPQHF.

This chain connects TRBV6-5 to TRBJ2-5; the D is unclear. The germline CDR1 and CDR2 sequences are MNHEY and SVGAGI. The V and J ends lost 2 bases and 5 bases respectively, with 9 bases between them. The CDR3 loop spans 13 amino acids. The CDR3 DNA reads as TGTGCCAGCAGTTACAGGATGACCGAGACCCAGTACTTC. It encodes CASSYRMTETQYF.

V is TRBV7-2 and J is TRBJ2-5; the D is unclear. Germline CDR1 and CDR2: SGHTA and FQGNSA. The CDR3 length is 16 residues. V dropped 5 bases and J dropped 6 bases, with 22 bases sitting between them. The CDR3 sequence is CASSPESGRSRKTQYF. DNA for the CDR3: TGTGCCAGCAGCCCCGAGAGTGGACGGAGCAGAAAGACCCAGTACTTC.

The V gene is TRBV9, the J gene TRBJ2-3; D remains ambiguous. The V gene lost 0 bases and the J gene lost 0 bases, with 8 bases spanning the gap. The germline gives CDR1 SGDLS, CDR2 YYNGEE. This CDR3 spans 15 amino acids. The CDR3 nucleotides are TGTGCCAGCAGCGTAGCAGCGAGAAGCACAGATACGCAGTATTTT. As protein: CASSVAARSTDTQYF.

This clone was seen a handful of times. The rearrangement uses TRBV7-6 and TRBJ2-2; perhaps TRBD1 as D (6 bases). Germline lookup yields CDR1 SGHVS and CDR2 FNYEAQ. The CDR3 has 15 residues. Deletions cut 1 base from V and 7 bases from J, with 13 bases between. For the CDR3, the DNA is TGTGCCAGCAGCTTAGTGGGGGCTCAGGGCGGGGAGCTGTTTTTT. This codes for CASSLVGAQGGELFF.

This clone was observed a few times. This chain connects TRBV19 to TRBJ2-2, with 9 bases lining up with TRBD2. The germline V gene has CDR1 LNHDA and CDR2 SQIVND (reference sequence). The trim removed 8 bases at V and 8 bases at J, leaving 6 bases unmatched. The length of the CDR3 is 13 residues. The CDR3 region has the DNA TGTGCCAGTGGAGGGACTAGCAGAGGGGAGCTGTTTTTT. The encoded protein is CASGGTSRGELFF.

The rearrangement joins TRBV5-1 to TRBJ2-5, with D possibly matching TRBD1 (7 bases). The V end lost 3 bases, the J end lost 4 bases, and 13 bases lay between the germline ends. Germline CDR1 is SGHRS and CDR2 is YFSETQ. The CDR3 is made up of 14 amino acids. The CDR3 coding sequence is TGCGCCAGCAGCTCCGGGACAGCGGGAGAGACCCAGTACTTC. Its translation is CASSSGTAGETQYF.

This sequence joins TRBV6-6 and TRBJ1-2; D is unresolved. Germline lookup yields CDR1 MNHNY and CDR2 SVGAGI (reference sequence). The V gene lost 6 bases and the J gene lost 4 bases, with 15 bases spanning the gap. The CDR3 sequence is 14 residues long. CDR3 DNA sequence: TGTGCCAGCAGGCAGGAGGAGCGGGGCTATGGCTACACCTTC. Amino acid sequence: CASRQEERGYGYTF.

V and J are TRBV10-2 and TRBJ2-1; 10 bases align to TRBD2. The V gene end was trimmed by 3 bases and the J gene end by 7 bases; junction bases not matched to a gene: 6. The CDR3 is 15 amino acids. CDR1 is WSHSY and CDR2 is SAAADI in the germline V gene. This CDR3 reads CASSDGISGRNEQFF. For the CDR3, the DNA is TGCGCCAGCAGTGACGGGATTAGCGGGAGGAATGAGCAGTTCTTC.

The CDR3 DNA follows: TGTGCCAGAAGCTTGGTTCGCCCCCCGAGCGGGAGAAATACTTGCCATGAGCAGTTCTTC. Translated, it gives CARSLVRPPSGRNTCHEQFF. The chain is built from TRBV5-3 and TRBJ2-1; 8 bases map to TRBD2. TRBV5-3 is designated an ORF whose function remains uncertain. The CDR3 loop spans 20 amino acids. V was pared by 0 bases and J by 8 bases, with 22 bases of the junction left unmatched.

The V gene is TRBV2, the J gene TRBJ1-5; D call uncertain. CDR3 length: 11 amino acids. Trimming removed 5 bases from V and 4 bases from J, with 3 bases in between. Germline values: CDR1 SNHLY, CDR2 FYNNEI. CDR3 loop: CASSLNQPQHF. The CDR3 region has the DNA TGTGCCAGCAGTCTTAATCAGCCCCAGCATTTT.